This passage covers 28 T cell receptor beta chains from one sample sequenced in a study of shared clonotypes between healthy human individuals. CD45RO-negative, CCR7-positively selected cells formed the naive CD8 fraction, excluding terminally differentiated effector memory CD45RA+ cells. Method: immunoSEQ multiplex PCR; TCRdb's copy keeps in-frame clones and lacks some. The profile shows 2 million to 2.5 million clones, 90% to 95% of them singletons. The sample consisted of naive CD8+ T cells from PBMCs. The source of these receptors is a man aged 18 to 30 in good health. Some clones in this sample may be carry-over from other donors' samples.

The chain employs TRBV7-2 and TRBJ2-3; 12 bases match TRBD2. There are 16 residues in the CDR3. V shed 8 bases, J shed 4 bases, and the junction held 10 bases outside the gene matches. The germline gives CDR1 SGHTA, CDR2 FQGNSA. The CDR3 protein is CASWALAGGVADTQYF. In DNA, the CDR3 is TGTGCCAGCTGGGCCCTAGCGGGAGGGGTGGCAGATACGCAGTATTTT. Looking up the rest from reference TRBV7-2 and TRBJ2-3 gives the full variable domain: GAGVSQSPSNKVTEKGKDVELRCDPISGHTALYWYRQSLGQGLEFLIYFQGNSAPDKSGLPSDRFSAERTGGSVSTLTIQRTQQEDSAVYLCASWALAGGVADTQYFGPGTRLTVL.

This chain connects TRBV18 to TRBJ2-7, with D uncertain. Trimming took off 3 bases at V and 3 bases at J, with 12 bases between the two ends. CDR1 and CDR2 from the germline V gene are KGHSH and LQKENI. CDR3 size: 14 residues. The CDR3 sequence: CASSPAPTIYEQYF. The CDR3 DNA sequence: TGTGCCAGCTCACCTGCCCCAACCATCTACGAGCAGTACTTC.

The CDR3 bases are TGTGCCAGCAGCTCGGGGGATGGAAACACCATATATTTT. As protein: CASSSGDGNTIYF. The chain joins TRBV27 to TRBJ1-3; a weak D match, TRBD1 (5 bases). V was clipped by 6 bases and J by 3 bases, with 9 bases between them. The CDR3 covers 13 residues. Germline assignment: CDR1 MNHEY and CDR2 SMNVEV (reference sequence).

V gene TRBV19 combines with J gene TRBJ2-7, with D unclear. The V gene's germline CDR1 is LNHDA and CDR2 SQIVND (reference sequence). The V end was cut by 5 bases, the J end by 3 bases, with 14 bases between. This CDR3 is 14 amino acids long. The DNA for the CDR3 is TGTGCCAGTAGTGGTTTTGGACGGATCTACGAGCAGTACTTC. Its protein product is CASSGFGRIYEQYF.

The V call is TRBV6-5, the J call TRBJ2-7; 10 nucleotides line up with TRBD1. This CDR3 comprises 15 residues. The junction had 5 bases not matched to a gene; V was cut back by 2 bases and J by 4 bases. Germline CDR1 reads MNHEY; CDR2 reads SVGAGI. CDR3 protein: CASSYQGQGTYEQYF. DNA of the CDR3: TGTGCCAGCAGTTACCAGGGACAGGGGACGTACGAGCAGTACTTC.

V gene TRBV27 combines with J gene TRBJ2-1; a weak D match, TRBD2 (5 bases). V dropped 6 bases and J dropped 6 bases, with 27 bases sitting between them. Germline CDR1 MNHEY, CDR2 SMNVEV (reference sequence). This CDR3 has 18 residues. As DNA, the CDR3 is TGTGCCAGCAGCTTCCCCGGACGGCCTGGTAGAGGAGGCAATGAGCAGTTCTTC. This translates into CASSFPGRPGRGGNEQFF.

The rearrangement joins TRBV6-5 to TRBJ2-7, with TRBD1 as a possible D gene (5 bases). The CDR3 spans 14 residues. V dropped 4 bases and J dropped 3 bases, with 13 bases sitting between them. Germline CDR1 reads MNHEY; CDR2 reads SVGAGI. CDR3 amino acids: CASSSLDSYYEQYF. The DNA of the CDR3 is TGTGCCAGCAGTTCCCTAGACAGTTACTACGAGCAGTACTTC.

The chain combines TRBV4-2 with TRBJ2-1, with 7 nucleotides matching TRBD1. V was clipped by 4 bases and J by 8 bases; unmatched bases: 14. The CDR3 has 16 residues. Looked up from germline, CDR1 is LGHNA and CDR2 is YNFKEQ. CDR3 residues: CASSPTGEALDHEQFF. CDR3 nucleotide sequence: TGTGCCAGCAGCCCTACAGGGGAAGCCCTTGACCATGAGCAGTTCTTC.

The V gene is TRBV5-1, the J gene TRBJ1-1; D remains ambiguous. CDR1 SGHRS and CDR2 YFSETQ come from the germline V gene. The CDR3 covers 14 residues. V lost 6 bases and J lost 5, with 17 bases in between. DNA for the CDR3: TGCGCCAGCACCCCCGGCAGCCCGGGAACTGAAGCTTTCTTT. Translated, it gives CASTPGSPGTEAFF.

With regard to this clone: The sample has other DNA sequences that encode this CDR3 too. The chain is built from TRBV9 and TRBJ2-2; D perhaps matches TRBD2 (5 bases). V lost 5 bases and J lost 4, with 6 bases in between. The CDR3 totals 12 residues. The germline V gene has CDR1 SGDLS and CDR2 YYNGEE. The CDR3 loop is CASRGATGELFF. DNA of the CDR3: TGTGCCAGCAGGGGAGCCACCGGGGAGCTGTTTTTT.

This chain connects TRBV13 to TRBJ1-1; D is unclear. Germline V lookup: CDR1 PRHDT, CDR2 FYEKMQ (reference sequence). CDR3 length equals 14 residues. Trimming took 5 bases from V and 3 from J, leaving 13 bases between them. This CDR3 reads CASSGGWEDTEAFF. The CDR3 DNA is TGTGCCAGCAGCGGCGGATGGGAAGACACTGAAGCTTTCTTT.

This clone was counted only a few times. The chain uses TRBV2 and TRBJ1-2, with D tentatively TRBD1 (5 bases). The CDR3 has 12 amino acids. CDR1 SNHLY and CDR2 FYNNEI come from the germline V gene. As DNA, the CDR3 is TGTGCGATACCGAGGGGCACCGATGGCTACACCTTC. The encoded protein is CAIPRGTDGYTF.

CDR3 loop: CASSLLLGTLAPKNIQYF. CDR3 sequence (DNA): TGTGCCAGCAGCCTCCTGTTGGGGACGCTAGCTCCCAAAAACATTCAGTACTTC. The V and J genes are TRBV7-2 and TRBJ2-4; D assignment may be TRBD1 or TRBD2 (5 bases each). The CDR3 loop spans 18 amino acids. Per germline, CDR1 SGHTA and CDR2 FQGNSA. The ends were cut back, 5 bases at V and 2 bases at J, with 22 bases in the middle.

The V call is TRBV6-4, the J call TRBJ2-1; TRBD1 aligns across 9 bases. Germline trimming cut 6 bases from V and 2 bases from J; bases unmatched to any gene: 5. Germline CDR1 and CDR2: MRHNA and SNTAGT. The CDR3 loop spans 15 amino acids. CDR3 DNA sequence: TGTGCCAGCAGACCAGACAGGGGGACCTACAATGAGCAGTTCTTC. Amino acid sequence: CASRPDRGTYNEQFF.

The genes are TRBV9 and TRBJ1-1; D remains ambiguous. Germline values: CDR1 SGDLS, CDR2 YYNGEE. V was cut by 0 bases and J by 3 bases, with 12 bases left in between. The CDR3 loop spans 15 amino acids. CDR3 in DNA: TGTGCCAGCAGCGTAGTGGTGCCTCGAGACACTGAAGCTTTCTTT. The encoded protein is CASSVVVPRDTEAFF.

On this clone itself: Other DNA sequences of this sample code for an identical CDR3. The rearrangement uses TRBV27 and TRBJ1-2, with 7 positions matching TRBD1. CDR1 and CDR2 from the germline V gene are MNHEY and SMNVEV (reference sequence). V was pared by 5 bases and J by 2 bases, with 11 bases of the junction left unmatched. The length of the CDR3 is 16 residues. In nucleotides, the CDR3 is TGTGCCAGCAGTCCCTCGGCCGGGACAGTAAACTATGGCTACACCTTC. This translates into CASSPSAGTVNYGYTF.

V usage is TRBV7-9 and J usage is TRBJ2-7; D remains ambiguous. This CDR3 spans 13 amino acids. The V end was cut by 4 bases, the J end by 2 bases, with 9 bases between. Germline values: CDR1 SEHNR, CDR2 FQNEAQ (reference sequence). CDR3 DNA: TGTGCCAGCAGCTCGAGACTCGCCTACGAGCAGTACTTC. Residues: CASSSRLAYEQYF.

The genes are TRBV27 and TRBJ2-1; D is tentatively TRBD1 or TRBD2 (5 bases each). The CDR3 covers 13 residues. Germline CDR1 is MNHEY and CDR2 is SMNVEV (reference sequence). V shed 5 bases and J shed 6 bases, with 11 bases lying between them. Written as DNA, the CDR3 is TGTGCCAGCAGTCGGGACGGATTCAATGAGCAGTTCTTC. This translates into CASSRDGFNEQFF.

This chain links TRBV5-1 with TRBJ2-1; perhaps TRBD2 as D (6 bases). This CDR3 has 15 amino acids. The V end lost 1 base, the J end lost 0 bases, and 8 bases lay between the germline ends. The germline CDR1 and CDR2 sequences are SGHRS and YFSETQ. DNA of the CDR3: TGCGCCAGCAGCTTGCGGGGGAGCTCCTACAATGAGCAGTTCTTC. Its translation: CASSLRGSSYNEQFF.

This chain connects TRBV7-2 to TRBJ2-3; the match to TRBD1 covers 9 bases. After removal of 3 bases from V and 2 bases from J, the junction contained 3 bases not matched to a gene. The CDR3 runs to 15 residues. Germline V gene data show CDR1 as SGHTA and CDR2 as FQGNSA. The DNA for the CDR3 is TGTGCCAGCAGCTTGGGACAGGGAAACACAGATACGCAGTATTTT. This codes for CASSLGQGNTDTQYF.

This chain links TRBV28 with TRBJ2-7, with D maybe TRBD1 (6 bases). Trimming removed 3 bases at V and 3 bases at J, with 9 bases between. Germline V gene sequence: CDR1 MDHEN, CDR2 SYDVKM. There are 13 residues in the CDR3. The CDR3 DNA reads TGTGCCAGCAGTTTCCTACAGGGCTACGAGCAGTACTTC. As protein: CASSFLQGYEQYF.

V usage is TRBV7-9 and J usage is TRBJ2-3; 7 nucleotides match TRBD2. The germline gives CDR1 SEHNR, CDR2 FQNEAQ (reference sequence). The junction had 10 bases not matched to a gene; V was cut back by 6 bases and J by 4 bases. The CDR3 has 15 amino acids. CDR3 region: CASRSGLVDADTQYF. In DNA form, the CDR3 reads TGTGCCAGCAGATCTGGACTAGTCGACGCAGATACGCAGTATTTT. Filled out from reference TRBV7-9 and TRBJ2-3, the complete variable domain reads DTGVSQNPRHKITKRGQNVTFRCDPISEHNRLYWYRQTLGQGPEFLTYFQNEAQLEKSRLLSDRFSAERPKGSFSTLEIQRTEQGDSAMYLCASRSGLVDADTQYFGPGTRLTVL.

This sequence joins TRBV27 and TRBJ2-3; tentatively, D is TRBD1 (6 bases). The V end lost 7 bases, the J end lost 4 bases, and 12 bases lay between the germline ends. Germline assignment: CDR1 MNHEY and CDR2 SMNVEV (reference sequence). The CDR3 sequence is 13 residues long. DNA for the CDR3: TGTGCCAGCATGTGGACAGCCTCAGATACGCAGTATTTT. Translation gives CASMWTASDTQYF.

V gene TRBV9 combines with J gene TRBJ2-3, with D perhaps matching TRBD2 (6 bases). The CDR3 sequence is 16 residues long. V lost 3 bases and J 4 bases, leaving 18 bases between the germline ends. Germline V gene data show CDR1 as SGDLS and CDR2 as YYNGEE. The CDR3 reads CASSAPGEKMSDTQYF. CDR3 DNA: TGTGCCAGCAGCGCCCCGGGGGAGAAGATGTCAGATACGCAGTATTTT.

The chain combines TRBV28 with TRBJ1-5; the D is unclear. Deletions cut 4 bases from V and 10 bases from J, with 11 bases between. Germline assignment: CDR1 MDHEN and CDR2 SYDVKM. There are 12 residues in the CDR3. Here the CDR3 reads CASSSQLFPQHF. The CDR3 DNA reads TGTGCCAGCAGTTCACAGCTTTTCCCCCAGCATTTT.

This sequence joins TRBV7-6 and TRBJ1-5; 7 positions match TRBD1. The J segment lost 6 bases and the V segment lost 1 base, leaving 15 bases of the junction unmatched. CDR3 length: 18 residues. Germline V gives CDR1 SGHVS, CDR2 FNYEAQ. CDR3 nucleotide sequence: TGTGCCAGCAGCTTAGGGCCTCCGTTTGGGACAGTGGTTCAGCCCCAGCATTTT. Its protein is CASSLGPPFGTVVQPQHF.

This chain connects TRBV28 to TRBJ2-2; 12 bases map to TRBD2. The CDR3 is 18 residues long. With V trimmed by 5 bases and J by 0 bases, 7 bases remained unmatched. Germline CDR1 reads MDHEN; CDR2 reads SYDVKM. The CDR3 coding sequence is TGTGCCAGCAGTCCCGAGACTAGCGGGAGCGCGAACACCGGGGAGCTGTTTTTT. This translates into CASSPETSGSANTGELFF.

The V gene is TRBV2, the J gene TRBJ2-1; 11 nucleotides line up with TRBD2. Germline values: CDR1 SNHLY, CDR2 FYNNEI. This CDR3 has 15 amino acids. The trim removed 6 bases at V and 5 bases at J, leaving 6 bases unmatched. The CDR3 reads CASRPGLADHNEQFF. The CDR3 DNA follows: TGTGCCAGCAGACCGGGACTAGCGGATCACAATGAGCAGTTCTTC.